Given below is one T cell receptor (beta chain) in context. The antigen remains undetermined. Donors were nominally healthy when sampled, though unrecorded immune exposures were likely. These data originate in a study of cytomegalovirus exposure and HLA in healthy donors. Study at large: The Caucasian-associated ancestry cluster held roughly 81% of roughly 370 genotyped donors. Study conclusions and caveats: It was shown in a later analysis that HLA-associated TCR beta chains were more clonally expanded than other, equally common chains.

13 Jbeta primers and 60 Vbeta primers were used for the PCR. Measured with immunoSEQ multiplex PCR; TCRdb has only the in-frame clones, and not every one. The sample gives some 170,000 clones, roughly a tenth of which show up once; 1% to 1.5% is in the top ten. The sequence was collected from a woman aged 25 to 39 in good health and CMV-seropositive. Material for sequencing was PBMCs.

CDR3 protein: CASSQSSGRSDTQYF. Here the CDR3 DNA reads TGTGCCAGCAGCCAAAGTAGCGGGCGCTCAGATACGCAGTATTTT. The rearrangement uses TRBV4-2 and TRBJ2-3; TRBD2 aligns across 7 bases. The ends lost 2 bases at V and 4 bases at J; junction bases unmatched: 6. The CDR3 covers 15 residues. Per germline, CDR1 LGHNA and CDR2 YNFKEQ.